The clone carrying this T cell receptor (beta chain) was observed a few times. The antigen remains unidentified. TCRdb reprocessed the 5' RACE reads via MiXCR and lists one record per CDR3 protein. The table has 350,000 to 400,000 distinct CDR3 sequences, 13% to 15% seen once. This specimen belongs to a study of T-cell memory formation after mild COVID-19. Background on the study: For the most part, TCR clusters were specific to one donor.

J lost 2 bases, V lost 0 bases, and 1 base had no gene match. The CDR3 contains 16 residues. Per germline, CDR1 SGHRS and CDR2 YFSETQ. General study results and limits: Mostly located in CM and EM were contracting CD4+ clones, with contracting CD8+ clones located in EMRA.

The sample was PBMCs or a T cell subset sorted from them (not recorded which). V and J are TRBV5-1 and TRBJ2-5; 13 positions match TRBD2. This receptor was taken from a young man who had mild COVID-19 (a few samples of this study predate the infection). Cell type and time point are not known. CDR3 sequence reads: CASSLEGLAGQETQYF. The CDR3 bases are TGCGCCAGCAGCTTGGAGGGACTAGCGGGGCAAGAGACCCAGTACTTC.